This passage covers 13 T cell receptor beta chains from one sample sequenced in a study of T cells after yellow fever vaccination. TCRdb re-called the 5' RACE reads through MiXCR, storing one row per CDR3 protein. Seen here are 200,000 to 300,000 distinct CDR3 sequences, 10% to 15% observed once, and the top ten hold approximately 0.49%. The sample here was CD4+ T cells sorted from PBMCs, taken 45 days after the yellow fever booster vaccination. The receptors originated from a man aged 30 to 45 who received the YFV17D yellow fever vaccine.

This clonotype was seen many times. V and J are TRBV29-1 and TRBJ1-5; 9 bases match TRBD1. J gave up 11 bases and V 5 bases, and 4 bases lay outside the gene matches. Per germline, CDR1 SQVTM and CDR2 ANQGSEA. This CDR3 comprises 11 residues. The CDR3 bases are TGCAGCGTTCGACAGGGGGGAACCCAGCATTTT. Its protein is CSVRQGGTQHF.

There are a few counts of this clonotype. The CDR3 loop reads CASSNPRTSEETQYF. DNA of the CDR3: TGTGCCAGCAGTAACCCGCGGACTAGCGAGGAGACCCAGTACTTC. The chain recombines TRBV6-5 with TRBJ2-5; 9 bases are a match to TRBD2. The CDR3 extends over 15 amino acids. Germline V lookup: CDR1 MNHEY, CDR2 SVGAGI. The V segment lost 5 bases and the J segment 5 bases; nucleotides outside the gene matches: 9.

Many counts were recorded for this clonotype. The rearrangement joins TRBV18 to TRBJ2-7; D unresolved. Trimming pared 1 base from V and 3 bases from J, leaving 10 bases between. Germline values: CDR1 KGHSH, CDR2 LQKENI. This CDR3 has 14 residues. CDR3 coding DNA: TGTGCCAGCTCACCACAGGGCCAGTACTACGAGCAGTACTTC. Translating it yields CASSPQGQYYEQYF.

This clonotype was found a few times. The rearrangement links TRBV9 to TRBJ2-5; maybe TRBD2 (5 bases). The CDR3 runs to 15 residues. Looked up from germline, CDR1 is SGDLS and CDR2 is YYNGEE. V was trimmed by 1 base and J by 4 bases, leaving 14 bases between them. The CDR3 region has the DNA TGTGCCAGCAGCGTAAGGTTAGCGCCAGGAGAGACCCAGTACTTC. This gives the protein CASSVRLAPGETQYF.

This clonotype turned up a few times. The rearrangement links TRBV7-2 to TRBJ2-1; TRBD2 agrees at 10 bases. This CDR3 is built from 17 residues. Germline loops: CDR1 SGHTA, CDR2 FQGNSA. The V gene end was trimmed by 1 base and the J gene end by 6 bases; junction bases not matched to a gene: 9. As DNA, the CDR3 is TGTGCCAGCAGCTTAGGGGGAAAGCGGGAGGGCCCCAATGAGCAGTTCTTC. Protein sequence: CASSLGGKREGPNEQFF. The complete variable domain, with remaining parts taken from reference TRBV7-2 and TRBJ2-1, reads GAGVSQSPSNKVTEKGKDVELRCDPISGHTALYWYRQSLGQGLEFLIYFQGNSAPDKSGLPSDRFSAERTGGSVSTLTIQRTQQEDSAVYLCASSLGGKREGPNEQFFGPGTRLTVL.

The chain is built from TRBV4-3 and TRBJ1-4, with D perhaps matching TRBD1 (6 bases). Trimming took off 4 bases at V and 7 bases at J, with 13 bases between the two ends. The length of the CDR3 is 14 residues. CDR1 LGHNA and CDR2 YSLEER come from the germline V gene. CDR3 DNA sequence: TGCGCCAGCAGCCCCGGACAGCAAGCTGAAAAACTGTTTTTT. Translation gives CASSPGQQAEKLFF.

Many counts were recorded for this clonotype. This chain joins TRBV12-3 or TRBV12-4 and TRBJ2-3; the D is unclear. The CDR3 sequence is 12 residues long. V lost 3 bases, J lost 5 bases, and 6 bases lay in between. CDR3 in DNA: TGTGCCAGCAGTTTCCACGGAGATACGCAGTATTTT. Translated, it gives CASSFHGDTQYF.

The chain recombines TRBV6-1 with TRBJ2-5; maybe TRBD2 (6 bases). Trimming cost V 7 bases and J 5 bases, with 14 bases left between them. CDR3 length: 13 residues. Germline CDR1 is MNHNS and CDR2 is SASEGT. CDR3 loop: CASMDAGRETQYF. CDR3 nucleotide sequence: TGTGCCAGCATGGACGCAGGGAGGGAGACCCAGTACTTC.

This clonotype was observed a handful of times. This chain connects TRBV7-8 to TRBJ2-3, with D unresolved. Germline loops: CDR1 SGHVS, CDR2 FQNEAQ. The V gene lost 5 bases and the J gene lost 3 bases, with 18 bases spanning the gap. The CDR3 loop spans 16 amino acids. CDR3 DNA: TGTGCCAGCAGCGAAACTGACCTACACAAAACAGATACGCAGTATTTT. Translated, it gives CASSETDLHKTDTQYF. Full variable domain (outside the CDR3, taken from reference TRBV7-8 and TRBJ2-3): GAGVSQSPRYKVAKRGQDVALRCDPISGHVSLFWYQQALGQGPEFLTYFQNEAQLDKSGLPSDRFFAERPEGSVSTLKIQRTQQEDSAVYLCASSETDLHKTDTQYFGPGTRLTVL.

The gene calls are TRBV10-3 and TRBJ2-3; D is unresolved. The germline gives CDR1 ENHRY, CDR2 SYGVKD. V was pared by 3 bases and J by 3 bases, with 4 bases between. The CDR3 is made up of 12 amino acids. CDR3 protein: CAISDVTDTQYF. In nucleotides, the CDR3 is TGTGCCATCAGTGATGTGACAGATACGCAGTATTTT.

The gene calls are TRBV29-1 and TRBJ1-1, with D unresolved. In germline, CDR1 is SQVTM, CDR2 ANQGSEA. The CDR3 runs 13 residues. Trimming cost V 5 bases and J 0 bases, with 10 bases left between them. The CDR3 bases are TGCAGCGTTTCAAGAGTGATGAACACTGAAGCTTTCTTT. Protein sequence: CSVSRVMNTEAFF. Variable domain in full (rest from reference TRBV29-1 and TRBJ1-1): SAVISQKPSRDICQRGTSLTIQCQVDSQVTMMFWYRQQPGQSLTLIATANQGSEATYESGFVIDKFPISRPNLTFSTLTVSNMSPEDSSIYLCSVSRVMNTEAFFGQGTRLTVV.

The chain has TRBV20-1 and TRBJ2-7, with 7 bases fitting TRBD2. The CDR3 runs to 13 residues. Germline CDR1 and CDR2: DFQATT and SNEGSKA (reference sequence). Germline trimming cut 6 bases from V and 4 bases from J; bases unmatched to any gene: 9. The CDR3 DNA sequence: TGCAGTGCCACGACTAGCTCCGGATACGAGCAGTACTTC. It is translated as CSATTSSGYEQYF.

This clonotype was counted between two and nine times. The chain couples TRBV20-1 to TRBJ2-7; 9 bases are a match to TRBD2. V trimming: 3 bases; J trimming: 2 bases; junction bases outside the gene matches: 2. This CDR3 has 13 residues. The germline V gene encodes CDR1 DFQATT and CDR2 SNEGSKA (reference sequence). The DNA of the CDR3 is TGCAGTGCTAGTCTAGCGGGGACCTACGAGCAGTACTTC. Its protein product is CSASLAGTYEQYF.